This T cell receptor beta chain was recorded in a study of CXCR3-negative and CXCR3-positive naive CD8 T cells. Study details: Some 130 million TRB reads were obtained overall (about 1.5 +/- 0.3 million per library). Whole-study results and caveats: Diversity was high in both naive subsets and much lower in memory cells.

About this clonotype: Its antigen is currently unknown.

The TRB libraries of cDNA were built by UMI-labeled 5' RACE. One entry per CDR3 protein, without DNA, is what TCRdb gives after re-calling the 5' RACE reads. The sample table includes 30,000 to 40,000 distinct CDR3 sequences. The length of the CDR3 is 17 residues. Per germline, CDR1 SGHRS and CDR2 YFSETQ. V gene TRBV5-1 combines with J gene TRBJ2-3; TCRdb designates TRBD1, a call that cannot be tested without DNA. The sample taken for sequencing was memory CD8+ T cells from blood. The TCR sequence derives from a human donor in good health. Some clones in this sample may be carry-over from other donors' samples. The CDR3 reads CASSLSQGASSTDTQYF.